Given below is one TCR beta chain in context. Germline loops: CDR1 WSHSY, CDR2 SAAADI. With V trimmed by 10 bases and J by 4 bases, 8 bases remained unmatched. This CDR3 region has 15 residues. The data were obtained in a study of blood T cell repertoires in COVID-19. The wider study: PBMCs, B-cell-depleted T cells, or T cells provided the cDNA or gDNA that made up the material.

Sequencing used immunoSEQ multiplex PCR; TCRdb keeps in-frame clones, though not all of them. The repertoire holds hundreds of thousands of clones, approximately 87% seen once, with 7.8% in the top ten. Specimen: peripheral blood. The rearrangement links TRBV10-2 to TRBJ2-7; 15 positions agree with TRBD2. The source of this sequence is a woman between 50 and 59 years old who had recovered from COVID-19. The CDR3 nucleotides read TGCGCCACCAGGACTAGCGGGGGGGCTCGTTACGAGCAGTACTTC. Translated, it gives CATRTSGGARYEQYF.